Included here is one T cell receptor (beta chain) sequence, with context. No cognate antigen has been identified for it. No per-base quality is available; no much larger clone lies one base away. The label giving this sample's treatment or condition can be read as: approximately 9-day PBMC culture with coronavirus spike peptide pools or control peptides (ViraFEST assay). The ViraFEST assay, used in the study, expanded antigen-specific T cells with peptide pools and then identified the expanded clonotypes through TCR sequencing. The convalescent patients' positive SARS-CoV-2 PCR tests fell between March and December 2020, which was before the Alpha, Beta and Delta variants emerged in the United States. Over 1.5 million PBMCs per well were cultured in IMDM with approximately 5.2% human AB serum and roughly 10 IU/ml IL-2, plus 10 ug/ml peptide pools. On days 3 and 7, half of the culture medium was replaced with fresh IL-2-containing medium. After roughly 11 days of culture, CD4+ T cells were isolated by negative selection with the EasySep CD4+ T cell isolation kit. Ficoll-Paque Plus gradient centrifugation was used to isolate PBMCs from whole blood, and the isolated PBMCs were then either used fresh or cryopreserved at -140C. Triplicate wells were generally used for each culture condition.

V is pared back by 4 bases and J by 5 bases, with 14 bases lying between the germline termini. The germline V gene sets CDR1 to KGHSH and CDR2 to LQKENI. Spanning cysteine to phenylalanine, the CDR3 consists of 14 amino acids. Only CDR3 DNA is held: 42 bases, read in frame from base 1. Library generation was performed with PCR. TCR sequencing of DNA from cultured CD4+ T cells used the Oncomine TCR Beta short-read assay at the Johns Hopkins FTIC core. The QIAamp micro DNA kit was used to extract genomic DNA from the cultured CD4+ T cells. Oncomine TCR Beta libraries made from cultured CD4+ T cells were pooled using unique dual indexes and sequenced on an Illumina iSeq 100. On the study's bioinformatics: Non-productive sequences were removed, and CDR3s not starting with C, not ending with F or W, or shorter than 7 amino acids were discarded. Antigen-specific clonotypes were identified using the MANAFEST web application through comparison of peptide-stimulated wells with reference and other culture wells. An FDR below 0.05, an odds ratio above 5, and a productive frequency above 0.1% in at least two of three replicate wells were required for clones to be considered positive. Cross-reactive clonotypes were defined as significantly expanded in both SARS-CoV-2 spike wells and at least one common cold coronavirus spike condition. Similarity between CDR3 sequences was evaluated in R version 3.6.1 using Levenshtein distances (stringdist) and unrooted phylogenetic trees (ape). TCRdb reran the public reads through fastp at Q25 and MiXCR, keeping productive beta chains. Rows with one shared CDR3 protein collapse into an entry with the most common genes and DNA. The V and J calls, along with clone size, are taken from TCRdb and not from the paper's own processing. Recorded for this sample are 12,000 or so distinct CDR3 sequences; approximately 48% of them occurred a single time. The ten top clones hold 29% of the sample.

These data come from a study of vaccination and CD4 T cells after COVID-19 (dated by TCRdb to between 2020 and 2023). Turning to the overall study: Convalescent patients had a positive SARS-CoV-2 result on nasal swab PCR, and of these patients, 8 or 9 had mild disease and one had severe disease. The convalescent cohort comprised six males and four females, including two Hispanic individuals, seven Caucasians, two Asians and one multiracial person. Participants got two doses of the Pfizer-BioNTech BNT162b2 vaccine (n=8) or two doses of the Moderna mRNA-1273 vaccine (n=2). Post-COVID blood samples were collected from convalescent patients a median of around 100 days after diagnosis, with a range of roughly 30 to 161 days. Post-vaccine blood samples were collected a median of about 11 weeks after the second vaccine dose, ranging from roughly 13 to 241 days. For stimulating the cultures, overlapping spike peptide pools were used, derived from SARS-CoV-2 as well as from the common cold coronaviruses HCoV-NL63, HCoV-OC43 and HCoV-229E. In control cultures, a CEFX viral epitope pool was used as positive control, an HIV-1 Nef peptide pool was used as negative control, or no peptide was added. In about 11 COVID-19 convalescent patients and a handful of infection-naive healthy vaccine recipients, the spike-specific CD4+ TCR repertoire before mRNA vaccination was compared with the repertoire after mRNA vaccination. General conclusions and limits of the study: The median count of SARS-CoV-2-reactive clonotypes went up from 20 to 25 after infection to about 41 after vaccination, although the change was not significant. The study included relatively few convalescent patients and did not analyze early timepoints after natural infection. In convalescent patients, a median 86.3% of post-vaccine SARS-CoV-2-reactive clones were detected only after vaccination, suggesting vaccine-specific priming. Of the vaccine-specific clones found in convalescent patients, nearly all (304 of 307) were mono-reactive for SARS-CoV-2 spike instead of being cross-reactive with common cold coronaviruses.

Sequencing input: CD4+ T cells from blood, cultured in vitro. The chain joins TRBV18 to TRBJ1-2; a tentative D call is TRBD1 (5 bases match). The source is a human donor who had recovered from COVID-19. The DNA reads TGTGCCAGCTCACACCCCGGGACCGCGTATGGCTACACCTTC. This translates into CASSHPGTAYGYTF.